What follows are 8 T cell receptor beta chains derived from one specimen sequenced in a study. In TCRdb, the RT-PCR reads were re-called with MiXCR into one record per CDR3 protein. The sample has more than 550,000 distinct CDR3 sequences; approximately 15% are singletons. Sequenced input: memory CD4+ T cells from blood. The source of these receptors is a female donor in good health, serving as a healthy control.

This clonotype was recorded a few times. V and J are TRBV12-3 or TRBV12-4 and TRBJ1-2, with D possibly matching TRBD1 (6 bases). The V and J ends lost 8 bases and 7 bases respectively, with 17 bases between them. The CDR3 totals 13 residues. The CDR3 sequence is CASGSGEEIGYTF. In DNA form, the CDR3 reads TGTGCCAGCGGTTCAGGGGAAGAAATTGGCTACACCTTC.

This clonotype occurred many times. The J gene is TRBJ2-7, the V gene TRBV15; D uncertain. Deletions cut 0 bases from V and 5 bases from J, with 8 bases between. Germline V gene data show CDR1 as LNHNV and CDR2 as YYDKDF (reference sequence). The CDR3 spans 13 residues. The DNA for the CDR3 is TGTGCCACCAGCAGAGACCCCCTCAACGAGCAGTACTTC. Protein product: CATSRDPLNEQYF.

This clonotype was seen a few times. This chain links TRBV7-2 with TRBJ2-2; 11 bases match TRBD1. The CDR3 spans 15 residues. In germline, CDR1 is SGHTA, CDR2 FQGNSA. V trimming: 7 bases; J trimming: 5 bases; junction bases outside the gene matches: 6. For the CDR3, the DNA is TGTGCCAGCAAATCCGGACAGGGGGCAACCGGGGAGCTGTTTTTT. Translation gives CASKSGQGATGELFF. The full variable domain, with the rest looked up from reference TRBV7-2 and TRBJ2-2, is GAGVSQSPSNKVTEKGKDVELRCDPISGHTALYWYRQSLGQGLEFLIYFQGNSAPDKSGLPSDRFSAERTGGSVSTLTIQRTQQEDSAVYLCASKSGQGATGELFFGEGSRLTVL.

The genes are TRBV10-3 and TRBJ1-1; 8 bases agree with TRBD1. V dropped 10 bases and J dropped 1; count of bases not matched to a gene: 11. Per germline, CDR1 ENHRY and CDR2 SYGVKD. This CDR3 comprises 15 residues. The CDR3 sequence: CASLGQGPANTEAFF. The CDR3 nucleotides read TGTGCCAGCCTAGGACAGGGTCCAGCGAACACTGAAGCTTTCTTT.

This clonotype was observed a handful of times. The gene calls are TRBV6-1 and TRBJ1-2, with D perhaps TRBD1 (5 bases). This CDR3 comprises 14 residues. V lost 1 base to trimming and J lost 6 bases, with 12 bases between them. CDR1 MNHNS and CDR2 SASEGT come from the germline V gene. The DNA for the CDR3 is TGTGCCAGCAGTGAAGACCCCGGGGGTGATGGCTACACCTTC. This translates into CASSEDPGGDGYTF.

This clonotype was observed a few times. The chain carries TRBV20-1 and TRBJ2-5; no clear D. This CDR3 contains 14 residues. Trimming stripped 0 bases from V and 5 bases from J, with 13 bases between. Germline V lookup: CDR1 DFQATT, CDR2 SNEGSKA (reference sequence). The CDR3 DNA reads as TGCAGTGCTAGAGATTTCAGCGACCTGGAGACCCAGTACTTC. This codes for CSARDFSDLETQYF.

This clonotype was counted at least ten times. The V and J genes are TRBV6-1 and TRBJ2-7, with 8 bases identical to TRBD2. Germline CDR1 is MNHNS and CDR2 is SASEGT. The CDR3 is made up of 15 amino acids. V lost 5 bases and J lost 7; bases outside the gene matches: 13. Written as DNA, the CDR3 is TGTGCCAGCAGTCGCATCGCTAGCGGGCAAATGGAGCAGTACTTC. Protein sequence: CASSRIASGQMEQYF.

This clonotype was seen many times. The gene calls are TRBV5-1 and TRBJ2-7, with D possibly called TRBD1 or TRBD2 (5 bases each). Germline CDR1 reads SGHRS; CDR2 reads YFSETQ. CDR3 size: 14 residues. V gave up 3 bases and J gave up 2 bases, with 12 bases separating them. The CDR3 nucleotides are TGCGCCAGCAGCTCGTGGGACGGCCCCTACGAGCAGTACTTC. Amino acids: CASSSWDGPYEQYF.